This T cell receptor beta chain was captured in a study of identical twins. This clonotype was counted between two and nine times. The CDR3 length is 17 residues. V was pared by 0 bases and J by 5 bases, with 19 bases between. Germline loops: CDR1 LGHNA, CDR2 YNFKEQ. Using its own MiXCR run on the 5' RACE reads, TCRdb lists one record per CDR3 protein. The profile shows about 240,000 distinct CDR3 sequences, 7.5% of them singletons. The sample was also reused in another study, on yellow fever vaccine responses in identical twins.

This TCR derives from a woman under 30 in good health. Sequenced sample: CD8+ T cells sorted from blood. The chain joins TRBV4-2 to TRBJ2-5; D is unresolved. The chain's CDR3 is CASSQDLPEPAVETQYF. CDR3 DNA sequence: TGTGCCAGCAGCCAAGACCTACCCGAGCCGGCGGTGGAGACCCAGTACTTC.